This paragraph covers one T cell receptor beta chain sequence. The target antigen is unknown. The sample holds other DNA sequences that translate to the same CDR3. Germline assignment: CDR1 MDHEN and CDR2 SYDVKM. The V gene lost 3 bases and the J gene lost 4 bases, with 4 bases spanning the gap. This CDR3 is 11 amino acids long. The sample comes from a study of cytotoxic CD8 clonotypes in ibrutinib-treated CLL. The wider study: Partial response was seen in 25 or so patients and complete response in 2; after median 68 months, around 14 stayed remitted, some 12 progressed. Study-level results: Public clonotypes proved infrequent, and on treatment they shrank or remained steady.

The protocol was immunoSEQ multiplex PCR, while the TCRdb copy is restricted to in-frame clones and leaves out a portion. Among under 150,000 clones listed, around 93% were seen once. V usage is TRBV28 and J usage is TRBJ2-7; D unresolved. The sequence came from a human donor with chronic lymphocytic leukemia. The material sequenced was PBMCs, taken after 12 months of ibrutinib treatment. In DNA, the CDR3 is TGTGCCAGCAGTTTCGGGTACGAGCAGTACTTC. Protein product: CASSFGYEQYF.